Presented here are 26 T cell receptor beta chains from one specimen sequenced in a study of T-cell reconstitution after alpha-beta-depleted transplantation in children. The TCRbeta library incorporated unique molecular identifiers. TCRdb redid the calling of the PCR reads with MiXCR, one entry per CDR3 protein. Seen here are fewer than 700,000 distinct CDR3 sequences, under 15% observed once, and the top ten hold 2.2%. This specimen was PBMCs, mostly from graft donor cells, taken 360 days after TCRalphabeta/CD19-depleted stem cell transplant. Every receptor here comes from a male patient between 5 and 17 years old who had a stem cell transplant for acute myeloid leukemia, so the T cells may come from the graft donor.

This clonotype was observed a few times. The chain has TRBV25-1 and TRBJ2-3, with 7 bases identical to TRBD2. The germline gives CDR1 MGHDK, CDR2 SYGVNS. J lost 3 bases, V lost 3 bases, and 9 bases had no gene match. The CDR3 extends over 16 amino acids. The chain's CDR3 is CASSEGGVQRTDTQYF. The CDR3 region has the DNA TGTGCCAGCAGTGAGGGGGGGGTTCAAAGGACAGATACGCAGTATTTT. Complete variable domain (other parts from reference TRBV25-1 and TRBJ2-3): EADIYQTPRYLVIGTGKKITLECSQTMGHDKMYWYQQDPGMELHLIHYSYGVNSTEKGDLSSESTVSRIRTEHFPLTLESARPSHTSQYLCASSEGGVQRTDTQYFGPGTRLTVL.

This clonotype came up a few times. This chain uses TRBV24-1 with TRBJ2-1; D unresolved. Germline V gives CDR1 KGHDR, CDR2 SFDVKD. The V end was cut by 1 base, the J end by 7 bases, with 13 bases between. The CDR3 is 15 amino acids. CDR3 protein: CATSDFGLVHNEQFF. The CDR3 bases are TGTGCCACCAGTGATTTTGGGCTAGTTCATAATGAGCAGTTCTTC.

In DNA, the CDR3 is TGTGCCAGCAGCCGATTTCCCGGGACAGATTTTTACGAGCAGTACTTC. Its translation is CASSRFPGTDFYEQYF. The chain employs TRBV7-2 and TRBJ2-7, with 7 bases fitting TRBD1. This CDR3 region has 16 residues. The ends lost 5 bases at V and 4 bases at J; junction bases unmatched: 14. Germline V gene sequence: CDR1 SGHTA, CDR2 FQGNSA.

This clonotype was observed a handful of times. The rearrangement joins TRBV6-2 or TRBV6-3 to TRBJ2-2; 9 bases agree with TRBD2. There are 17 residues in the CDR3. The junction had 13 bases not matched to a gene; V was cut back by 6 bases and J by 5 bases. The germline CDR1 and CDR2 sequences are MNHEY and SVGEGT. The CDR3 reads CASREMIAGASTGELFF. In DNA, the CDR3 is TGTGCCAGCAGGGAAATGATAGCGGGAGCTAGTACCGGGGAGCTGTTTTTT.

The chain recombines TRBV29-1 with TRBJ2-7; D not resolved. Trimming stripped 4 bases from V and 5 bases from J, with 15 bases between. The CDR3 has 13 residues. Looked up from germline, CDR1 is SQVTM and CDR2 is ANQGSEA. CDR3: CSVVVGTVHEQYF. The CDR3 nucleotides read TGCAGCGTTGTGGTAGGTACAGTCCACGAGCAGTACTTC.

This clonotype was observed a handful of times. The chain uses TRBV4-3 and TRBJ2-7; D is unclear. Germline V lookup: CDR1 LGHNA, CDR2 YSLEER. The CDR3 is made up of 14 amino acids. Trimming removed 2 bases from V and 4 bases from J, with 12 bases in between. CDR3 DNA sequence: TGCGCCAGCAGCCAATTTGTATCAGAGTACGAGCAGTACTTC. It yields the protein CASSQFVSEYEQYF.

Only a few counts were recorded for this clonotype. This chain uses TRBV20-1 with TRBJ2-1, with TRBD2 matching 14 bases. Germline lookup yields CDR1 DFQATT and CDR2 SNEGSKA (reference sequence). After removal of 2 bases from V and 8 bases from J, the junction contained 8 bases not matched to a gene. This CDR3 contains 16 residues. The CDR3 here is CSARPWTSGRNHEQFF. The CDR3 nucleotides are TGCAGTGCTAGACCATGGACTAGCGGGAGGAACCATGAGCAGTTCTTC.

Only a few counts were recorded for this clonotype. This chain joins TRBV11-1 and TRBJ1-1; D unresolved. The CDR3 sequence is 11 residues long. V lost 5 bases and J 7 bases, leaving 8 bases between the germline ends. The germline V gene encodes CDR1 SGHAT and CDR2 FQDESV (reference sequence). The CDR3 DNA follows: TGTGCCAGCAGCACGGGGAGTGAAGCTTTCTTT. Its protein is CASSTGSEAFF. Looking up the rest from reference TRBV11-1 and TRBJ1-1 gives the full variable domain: EAEVAQSPRYKITEKSQAVAFWCDPISGHATLYWYRQILGQGPELLVQFQDESVVDDSQLPKDRFSAERLKGVDSTLKIQPAELGDSAMYLCASSTGSEAFFGQGTRLTVV.

This clonotype came up many times. The genes are TRBV7-9 and TRBJ2-1; D gene unclear. Trimming removed 3 bases at V and 6 bases at J, with 6 bases between. The CDR3 spans 12 residues. Germline V gene data show CDR1 as SEHNR and CDR2 as FQNEAQ (reference sequence). The CDR3 region has the DNA TGTGCCAGCAGCTTCACGACCAATGAGCAGTTCTTC. It specifies CASSFTTNEQFF.

This clonotype was counted at least ten times. This chain uses TRBV4-2 with TRBJ2-7, with TRBD1 identical over 11 bases. CDR3 length: 17 residues. Germline CDR1 is LGHNA and CDR2 is YNFKEQ. After removal of 2 bases from V and 3 bases from J, the junction contained 9 bases not matched to a gene. The CDR3 DNA is TGTGCCAGCAGCCAATTAGCTAGGGGACAGGGGGTCTACGAGCAGTACTTC. Its translation: CASSQLARGQGVYEQYF.

This sequence joins TRBV24-1 and TRBJ2-5, with a weak D call TRBD2 (7 bases). V lost 0 bases and J lost 3, with 16 bases in between. The CDR3 consists of 17 residues. The germline gives CDR1 KGHDR, CDR2 SFDVKD. CDR3 residues: CATSDLKGEGTKETQYF. CDR3 bases: TGTGCCACCAGTGATTTGAAGGGGGAGGGGACTAAAGAGACCCAGTACTTC.

The gene calls are TRBV15 and TRBJ2-7; tentatively, D is TRBD1 (8 bases). V was trimmed by 5 bases and J by 2 bases, leaving 13 bases between them. The CDR3 has 14 residues. The germline V gene encodes CDR1 LNHNV and CDR2 YYDKDF (reference sequence). The CDR3: CATSGGGQAYEQYF. For the CDR3, the DNA is TGTGCCACCAGCGGGGGGGGACAGGCCTACGAGCAGTACTTC. The variable domain in full, completed from reference TRBV15 and TRBJ2-7, reads DAMVIQNPRYQVTQFGKPVTLSCSQTLNHNVMYWYQQKSSQAPKLLFHYYDKDFNNEADTPDNFQSRRPNTSFCFLDIRSPGLGDTAMYLCATSGGGQAYEQYFGPGTRLTVT.

V usage is TRBV7-2 and J usage is TRBJ2-3, with 9 bases that match TRBD2. Trimming removed 4 bases from V and 4 bases from J; junction bases left unmatched: 9. Germline assignment: CDR1 SGHTA and CDR2 FQGNSA. There are 16 residues in the CDR3. The CDR3 coding sequence is TGTGCCAGCAGCTCACAACCGGGACTAGCCCCAGATACGCAGTATTTT. Its translation: CASSSQPGLAPDTQYF.

This clonotype came up many times. The chain joins TRBV5-1 to TRBJ2-1; D may match TRBD1 or TRBD2 (5 bases each). CDR1 and CDR2 (germline): SGHRS, YFSETQ. Trimming shortened V by 4 bases and J by 3 bases, and 17 bases separated the two germline ends. This CDR3 is built from 16 residues. CDR3 sequence: CASSSYSGTSYNEQFF. CDR3 nucleotide sequence: TGCGCCAGCAGCAGCTACTCCGGGACCAGCTACAATGAGCAGTTCTTC.

A few counts support this clonotype. The chain links TRBV29-1 to TRBJ2-3; 7 bases are shared with TRBD1. Germline V gene sequence: CDR1 SQVTM, CDR2 ANQGSEA. With 7 bases clipped from V and 0 bases from J, the junction kept 7 bases outside the gene matches. The CDR3 consists of 14 residues. The DNA for the CDR3 is TGCAGCGCTGGACAGGTCCCGAGCACAGATACGCAGTATTTT. It codes for CSAGQVPSTDTQYF.

The chain employs TRBV29-1 and TRBJ2-1; TRBD2 is a possible D gene (6 bases). Germline V gene sequence: CDR1 SQVTM, CDR2 ANQGSEA. The CDR3 has 13 residues. The V gene lost 0 bases and the J gene lost 8 bases, with 11 bases spanning the gap. The DNA of the CDR3 is TGCAGCGTTGAAGACGGGAGTAAGGATGAGCAGTTCTTC. As protein: CSVEDGSKDEQFF.

This clonotype turned up a few times. The chain uses TRBV20-1 and TRBJ2-1; D perhaps matches TRBD2 (6 bases). V lost 5 bases, J lost 8 bases, and 16 bases lay in between. The CDR3 contains 13 residues. Germline V gives CDR1 DFQATT, CDR2 SNEGSKA (reference sequence). CDR3 coding DNA: TGCAGTGCTTCCGGGACTGGTATCTATGAGCAGTTCTTC. Its protein is CSASGTGIYEQFF.

The table lists this clonotype with a few counts. This CDR3 is CASSYSSGQFF. Here the CDR3 DNA reads TGTGCCAGCAGTTACTCCAGTGGGCAGTTCTTC. The chain employs TRBV6-2 or TRBV6-3 and TRBJ2-1, with D unclear. The V gene's germline CDR1 is MNHEY and CDR2 SVGEGT. The CDR3 runs to 11 residues. V was pared by 0 bases and J by 12 bases, with 6 bases between.

A few counts support this clonotype. The chain is built from TRBV12-3 or TRBV12-4 and TRBJ1-3; D ambiguous. V lost 3 bases, J lost 4 bases, and 10 bases lay in between. CDR3 length equals 14 residues. This CDR3 reads CASSFSLSGNTIYF. DNA for the CDR3: TGTGCCAGCAGTTTTTCCCTTTCCGGAAACACCATATATTTT.

This clonotype was recorded at least ten times. V is TRBV29-1 and J is TRBJ2-2; D is perhaps TRBD2 (6 bases). This CDR3 region has 15 residues. CDR1 SQVTM and CDR2 ANQGSEA come from the germline V gene. Trimming cost V 4 bases and J 6 bases, with 18 bases left between them. This CDR3 is CSVARSAGGAGELFF. Here the CDR3 DNA reads TGCAGCGTTGCCCGTTCCGCCGGAGGGGCCGGGGAGCTGTTTTTT.

V is TRBV29-1 and J is TRBJ2-7; 8 nucleotides line up with TRBD1. The CDR3 covers 14 residues. The V segment lost 5 bases and the J segment 3 bases; nucleotides outside the gene matches: 9. Germline V gene data show CDR1 as SQVTM and CDR2 as ANQGSEA. The CDR3 coding sequence is TGCAGCGTTTACATGACAGGGGAGGTCTACGAGCAGTACTTC. It yields the protein CSVYMTGEVYEQYF.

This clonotype appeared once. V and J are TRBV7-9 and TRBJ2-7; D might be TRBD2 (6 bases). Germline V CDR1 and CDR2: SEHNR, FQNEAQ (reference sequence). This CDR3 has 14 residues. V was cut by 2 bases and J by 4 bases, with 12 bases left in between. CDR3 region: CASSLFGGNYEQYF. In DNA, the CDR3 is TGTGCCAGCAGCTTATTTGGCGGGAATTACGAGCAGTACTTC.

The chain recombines TRBV7-3 with TRBJ2-1; D may correspond to TRBD1 or TRBD2 (5 bases each). The CDR3 runs 13 residues. V was cut by 4 bases and J by 8 bases, with 12 bases left in between. Germline loops: CDR1 SGHTA, CDR2 FQGTGA. This CDR3 is CASSSVGVDEQFF. In DNA, the CDR3 is TGTGCCAGCAGCTCCGTGGGGGTCGATGAGCAGTTCTTC.

Ten or more counts support this clonotype. The rearrangement uses TRBV7-6 and TRBJ2-2; a possible D gene is TRBD1 (6 bases). The CDR3 extends over 15 amino acids. Trimming shortened V by 5 bases and J by 2 bases, and 12 bases separated the two germline ends. CDR1 and CDR2 from the germline V gene are SGHVS and FNYEAQ. The CDR3 is CASSPLRGNTGELFF. CDR3 DNA sequence: TGTGCCAGCAGCCCCCTCAGGGGTAACACCGGGGAGCTGTTTTTT.

This clonotype was seen repeatedly, ten times or more. The chain links TRBV10-2 to TRBJ2-7, with D uncertain. Trimming cost V 3 bases and J 11 bases, with 11 bases left between them. Germline assignment: CDR1 WSHSY and CDR2 SAAADI. The CDR3 extends over 11 amino acids. CDR3 region: CASSDSAMEYF. In nucleotides, the CDR3 is TGCGCCAGCAGTGACAGTGCCATGGAGTACTTC.

In its sample, this clonotype was seen many times. The chain employs TRBV7-6 and TRBJ2-7, with D perhaps given as TRBD1 or TRBD2 (7 bases each). V was clipped by 5 bases and J by 2 bases, with 13 bases between them. CDR1 is SGHVS and CDR2 is FNYEAQ in the germline V gene. The CDR3 runs 14 residues. CDR3 in amino acids: CASSRAGGAYEQYF. The CDR3 nucleotides read TGTGCCAGCAGCCGAGCAGGGGGGGCCTACGAGCAGTACTTC.